The subject of this entry is one TCR beta chain. What it binds is not known. These data originate in a study of beta chain features in type 1 diabetes. Study-wide results and limits: Among patients with Type 1 diabetes, TCRB CDR3s were moderately but significantly shorter in every one of the four CD4+ subsets.

Isolated RNA was reverse transcribed in full, so expressed TCRB transcripts were sequenced. The read count averaged about 3.6 million across naive, central memory and regulatory T cell samples. Produced via immunoSEQ multiplex PCR; TCRdb's table is partial and in-frame only. Among roughly 310,000 clones listed, about 11% were seen once. The CDR3 length is 13 residues. V lost 2 bases to trimming and J lost 2 bases, with 6 bases between them. Input material: naive CD4+ T cells from blood. The TCR sequence derives from a woman between 25 and 40 years old in good health. The chain couples TRBV23-1 to TRBJ1-1; unclear D gene. TRBV23-1 is labeled an ORF, and its function is uncertain. The CDR3: CASSQNSNTEAFF. The CDR3 DNA reads as TGCGCCAGCAGTCAAAACAGCAACACTGAAGCTTTCTTT.